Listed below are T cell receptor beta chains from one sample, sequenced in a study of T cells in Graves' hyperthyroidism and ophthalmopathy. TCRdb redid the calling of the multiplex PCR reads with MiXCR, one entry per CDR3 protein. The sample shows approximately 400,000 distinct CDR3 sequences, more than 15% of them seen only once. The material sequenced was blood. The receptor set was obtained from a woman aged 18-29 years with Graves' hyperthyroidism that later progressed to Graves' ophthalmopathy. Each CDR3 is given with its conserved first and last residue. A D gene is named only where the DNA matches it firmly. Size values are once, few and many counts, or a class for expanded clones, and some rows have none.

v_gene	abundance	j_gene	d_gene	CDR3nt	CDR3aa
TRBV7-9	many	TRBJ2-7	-	TGTGCCAGCAGCTTAAAAGGACACGGCTACGAGCAGTACTTC	CASSLKGHGYEQYF
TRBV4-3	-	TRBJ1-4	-	TGCGCCAGCAGCCAAGATGAGGGACAAAGTTATGAAAAACTGTTTTTT	CASSQDEGQSYEKLFF
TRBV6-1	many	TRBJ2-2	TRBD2	TGTGCCAGCAGGCGACTAGCGGAGAACACCGGGGAGCTGTTTTTT	CASRRLAENTGELFF
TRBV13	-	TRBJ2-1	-	TGTGCCAGCAGTTTGTCTGGTGAGCACTTCTTC	CASSLSGEHFF
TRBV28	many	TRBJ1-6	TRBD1	TGTGCCAGCAGTTTCGACAGGGGCTTAGATTCACCCCTCCACTTT	CASSFDRGLDSPLHF
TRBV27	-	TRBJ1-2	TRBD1	TGTGCCAGCAGTTTATCCCACAGGGGCGGCTATGGCTACACCTTC	CASSLSHRGGYGYTF
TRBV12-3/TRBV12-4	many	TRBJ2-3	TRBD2	TGTGCCAGCAGTCCCGGACTAGTTGTAGATACGCAGTATTTT	CASSPGLVVDTQYF
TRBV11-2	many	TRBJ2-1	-	TGTGCCAGCCGGGCCCTGCTAAACAATGAGCAGTTCTTC	CASRALLNNEQFF
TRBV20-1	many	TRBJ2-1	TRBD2	TGCAGTGCTCCGCCCTCTCTAGCGGGAGATTACAATGAGCAGTTCTTC	CSAPPSLAGDYNEQFF
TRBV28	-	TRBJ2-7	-	TGTGCCAGCAGCCATCTGAGCGGAGGGATCTACGAGCAGTACTTC	CASSHLSGGIYEQYF
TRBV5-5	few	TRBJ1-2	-	TGCGCCAGCAGCTTGGTGCCCCTTCAGGGTGGCTGCACCTTC	CASSLVPLQGGCTF
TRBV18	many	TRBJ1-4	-	TGTGCCAGCTCACCTGGCCTTGGGGAGGAACTGTTTTTT	CASSPGLGEELFF
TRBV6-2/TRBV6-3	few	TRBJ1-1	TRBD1	TGTGCCAGCAGTCACCCGCAGGGGACAGGAGCTTTCTTT	CASSHPQGTGAFF
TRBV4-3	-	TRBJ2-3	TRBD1	TGCGCCAGCAGCCTCCAGGGGGCCATGGATACGCAGTATTTT	CASSLQGAMDTQYF
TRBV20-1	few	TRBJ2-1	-	TGCAGTGCTAGAAAGATGGGATACAGGTTGGCTGAGCAGTTCTTC	CSARKMGYRLAEQFF
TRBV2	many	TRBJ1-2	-	TGTGCCAGCAGAGCTCCAGGGGTTTGGGACTATGGCTACACCTTC	CASRAPGVWDYGYTF
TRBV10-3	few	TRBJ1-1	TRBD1	TGTGCCATGACCCGGGACAGGGGGCGCAATGGCGGCACTGAAGCTTTCTTT	CAMTRDRGRNGGTEAFF
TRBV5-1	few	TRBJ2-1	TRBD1	TGCGCCGGCAGCGAGGGACAGGTTACCTACAATGAGCAGTTCTTC	CAGSEGQVTYNEQFF
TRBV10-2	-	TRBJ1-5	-	TGCGCCAGCCAAACAGGGAGCAATCAGCCCCAGCATTTT	CASQTGSNQPQHF
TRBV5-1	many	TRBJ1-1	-	TGCGCCAGCAGCATGGGACCTATGAACACTGAAGCTTTCTTT	CASSMGPMNTEAFF
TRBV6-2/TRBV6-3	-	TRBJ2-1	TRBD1	TGTGCCAGCAGTTACTTAAATACCGGGACAGGGGGCTATCCAGTATTATACAATGAGCAGTTCTTC	CASSYLNTGTGGYPVLYNEQFF
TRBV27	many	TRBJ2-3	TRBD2	TGTGCCAGCAGTCTGCGACTAGCGGGGAGGGATACGCAGTATTTT	CASSLRLAGRDTQYF
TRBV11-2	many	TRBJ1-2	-	TGTGCCAGCAGGGCCGCAGGCCCGAACTATGGCTACACCTTC	CASRAAGPNYGYTF
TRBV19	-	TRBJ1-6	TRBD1	TGTGCCAGTAGTATACGGACCGGGACAGGGAAAAGAGTCGGCAATTCACCCCTCCACTTT	CASSIRTGTGKRVGNSPLHF
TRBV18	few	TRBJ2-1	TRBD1	TGTGCCAGCTCACCTCCCGGGACAGACTCCTACAATGAGCAGTTCTTC	CASSPPGTDSYNEQFF
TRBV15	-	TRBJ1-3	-	TGTGCCACGAGTGGCGAGAGACGGTTATCTGAAAACACCATATATTTT	CATSGERRLSENTIYF
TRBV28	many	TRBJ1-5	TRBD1	TGTGCCACCGGACAGGCCAGGGGTAGGGGTTCGGGCAATCAGCCCCAGCATTTT	CATGQARGRGSGNQPQHF
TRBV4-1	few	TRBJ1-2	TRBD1	TGCGCCAGCAGCCAAGAGAGACAGGGTGGCTATGGCTACACCTTC	CASSQERQGGYGYTF
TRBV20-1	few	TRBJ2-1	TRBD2	TGCAGTGCTAGAGATAGGGCGGGAGGGATTTACAATGAGCAGTTCTTC	CSARDRAGGIYNEQFF
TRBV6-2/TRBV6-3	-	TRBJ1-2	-	TGTGCCAGCAGTTACTCGCCTGGCGGTAACTATGGCTACACCTTC	CASSYSPGGNYGYTF
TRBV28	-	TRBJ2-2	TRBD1	TGTGCCAGCAGCCACTTTACAGGGGATGGGGGCGGGGAGCTGTTTTTT	CASSHFTGDGGGELFF
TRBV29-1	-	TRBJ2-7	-	TGCAGCGTCCGAGCGGGCAGAACCTACGAGCAGTACTTC	CSVRAGRTYEQYF
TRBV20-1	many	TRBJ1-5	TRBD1	TGCAGTGCCGCGACAGGGTTTCAGCCCCAGCATTTT	CSAATGFQPQHF
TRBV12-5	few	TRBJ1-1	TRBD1	TGTGCTAGTGGTTTGGACAGGACAGGGTTGAACACTGAAGCTTTCTTT	CASGLDRTGLNTEAFF
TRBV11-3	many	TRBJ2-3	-	TGTGCCAGCAGCTTAGGATGGGGGGATACGCAGTATTTT	CASSLGWGDTQYF
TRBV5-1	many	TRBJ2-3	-	TGCGCCAGCAGCTTGTTAGACCCTCGCACAGATACGCAGTATTTT	CASSLLDPRTDTQYF
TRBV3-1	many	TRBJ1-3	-	TGTGCCAGCAGCCCGGATAGCTCTGGAAACACCATATATTTT	CASSPDSSGNTIYF